The subject of this entry is one T cell receptor (beta chain). Sequencing was performed with immunoSEQ multiplex PCR; in TCRdb, only in-frame clones are kept and a portion is missing. The sample includes roughly 330,000 clones, 87% seen only once; the top ten take roughly 5%. The data were obtained in a study of blood T cell repertoires in COVID-19. The V end was cut by 4 bases, the J end by 2 bases, with 14 bases between. Looked up from germline, CDR1 is SGHRS and CDR2 is YFSETQ. The CDR3 runs to 15 residues. The gene calls are TRBV5-1 and TRBJ2-3; perhaps TRBD1 as D (6 bases). Sequencing was done on a sample of PBMCs or T cells enriched from blood (not recorded which). The clonotype was recovered from a woman in her thirties who had recovered from COVID-19. CDR3 residues: CASSLKGVDTDTQYF. CDR3 nucleotide sequence: TGCGCCAGCAGCCTTAAGGGGGTTGACACAGATACGCAGTATTTT.